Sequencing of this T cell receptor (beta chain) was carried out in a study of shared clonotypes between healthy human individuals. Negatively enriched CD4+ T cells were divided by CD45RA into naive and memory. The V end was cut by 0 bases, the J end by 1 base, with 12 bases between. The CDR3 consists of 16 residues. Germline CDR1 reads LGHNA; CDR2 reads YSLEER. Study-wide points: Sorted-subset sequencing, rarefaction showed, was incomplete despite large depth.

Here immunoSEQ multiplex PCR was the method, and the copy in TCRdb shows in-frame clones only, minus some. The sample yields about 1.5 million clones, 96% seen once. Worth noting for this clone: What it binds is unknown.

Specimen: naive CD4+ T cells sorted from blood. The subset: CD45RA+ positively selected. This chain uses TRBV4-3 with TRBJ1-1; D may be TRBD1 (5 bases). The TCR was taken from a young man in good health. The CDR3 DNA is TGCGCCAGCAGCCAAGAGAGGGGACTACGGAACACTGAAGCTTTCTTT. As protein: CASSQERGLRNTEAFF.